The present T cell receptor (beta chain) was sequenced within a study of blood T cells in healthy people across ages. General study results and limits: Unknown CMV status may confound age-related changes in expanded clones.

A word on this clonotype: Its antigen is unknown.

Trimming removed 1 base from V and 1 base from J, with 7 bases in between. The CDR3 totals 13 residues. From germline, CDR1 is GTSNPN and CDR2 SVGIG (reference sequence). Using a J-beta primer mix together with a sample-barcoded 5' primer, a second PCR was run for about 6 to 11 cycles. A single record per CDR3 protein comes from TCRdb applying MiXCR to the 5' RACE reads. The sample has 700,000 to 1,000,000 distinct CDR3 sequences, around 43% seen once. What was sequenced was blood. This chain links TRBV30 with TRBJ1-1, with D hard to call. This TCR derives from a man aged 55 to 69 in good health. The CDR3 DNA follows: TGTGCCTGGAGTGCTTACACGAACACTGAAGCTTTCTTT. This translates into CAWSAYTNTEAFF.